This T cell receptor beta chain appears in the sequencing data of a study of T-cell memory formation after mild COVID-19 (dated by TCRdb to the early 2020s). Some background on the complete study: Most TCR sequence clusters were specific to one of the two donors. T-cell clones expanding and contracting after mild COVID-19 in two donors were tracked by longitudinal TCRalpha and TCRbeta repertoire sequencing. Two young, previously healthy adult volunteers made up the cohort, one male and one female. The paper's findings and limits, for the study overall: The study covered only two mild cases, and larger cohorts including severe cases with pre-infection samples were considered necessary. Contracting CD4+ clones appeared mostly in the CM and EM memory subsets, whereas CD8+ clones were enriched in EMRA. Clones that contracted from day 15 to 85 showed balanced CD4/CD8 phenotypes, whereas a second wave of clones that expanded from day 15 to 37 leaned towards CD4+. Some responding clones were found in pre-infection memory, which suggests that pre-existing cross-reactive memory T cells took part in the SARS-CoV-2 response. SARS-CoV-2 specificity was not confirmed for the second-wave clones peaking on day 37.

From a lookup of the germline V gene, CDR1 and CDR2 are SQVTM and ANQGSEA. The CDR3 starts with the cysteine, ends with the phenylalanine, and has 12 residues. Only CDR3 DNA remains: 36 bases, in frame from the first base. Unmatched junction bases come to 5, with V trimmed by 7 bases and J by 2 bases. This clonotype occurred many times. Its antigen remains undetermined. Per-base quality was not reported, and no clone a single base away is much larger than it. PBMCs were isolated by Ficoll-Paque density gradient centrifugation. Sequenced using an Illumina NovaSeq 6000. cDNA libraries for TCRalpha and TCRbeta were prepared by 5'RACE using constant-segment primers, with sample barcodes and unique molecular identifiers added. RNA was extracted from every sample with Trizol reagent. Libraries were amplified in two PCR steps, with a second sample barcode and Illumina TruSeq adapters added in the second step. Sequencing of libraries was performed on an Illumina NovaSeq with 2 x 150 bp paired-end reads. The study's processing was this. Reads were demultiplexed and collapsed into UMI-guided consensus sequences with migec v1.2.7. Using mixcr v2.1.11, the UMI consensuses were aligned to TRA and TRB V and J templates and assembled into clonotypes. Expanded or contracted clonotypes were those called significant by both edgeR and NoisET, with noise models trained on biological replicates. For edgeR calls, a false discovery rate-adjusted p below 0.01 and a log2 fold-change threshold of 1 were applied. As an exploratory analysis of dynamics, max-normalized trajectories of the 1000 most abundant clonotypes were examined with PCA combined with hierarchical clustering. Each responding clone was given a CD4 or CD8 phenotype based on the CD4+ and CD8+ repertoires, which had been sequenced separately. Starting from the raw public reads, TCRdb applied fastp trimming at Q25, assembled clones with MiXCR and retained in-frame beta chains. Rows are combined by CDR3 protein, so each entry shows the most common genes and DNA. None of the V and J calls come from the authors' own analysis; TCRdb made them. Recorded for this sample are approximately 52,000 distinct CDR3 sequences; 9.3% of them occurred a single time. The ten largest clonotypes hold approximately 12% of the sample.

This TCR was recovered from an adult woman who had mild COVID-19 (a few samples of this study predate the infection). The sample titles of this study are shuffled in the database, so cell type and time point are left out; the donor was told from shared clones. In this chain, TRBV29-1 is recombined with TRBJ2-7, and 7 bases in between align with TRBD1. Sequences were obtained from PBMCs or a T cell subset sorted from them (not recorded which). The CDR3 here reads CSATTGPYEQYF. Read as DNA, the sequence is TGCAGCGCGACGACAGGGCCCTACGAGCAGTACTTC.